This TCR beta chain was captured in a study of cytomegalovirus exposure and HLA in healthy donors. Whole-study results and caveats: Indistinguishable V segments such as TRBV6-2 and TRBV6-3 were excluded. Most TCR sequences were rare, but some public TCRs occurred in many donors. Trimming of TCR beta V- and J-genes showed a link, identified in a later analysis, to a missense DCLRE1C variant. Associated with HLA alleles at 0.05 false discovery rate in a later analysis were 16,951 TCR beta sequences.

With 60 Vbeta and 13 Jbeta primers, the PCR was carried out. Produced via immunoSEQ multiplex PCR; TCRdb's table is partial and in-frame only. Recorded for this sample: under 85,000 clones. Comment on this clone: Its antigen remains unidentified.

V was clipped by 0 bases and J by 2 bases, with 17 bases between them. The germline CDR1 and CDR2 sequences are SGDLS and YYNGEE. This CDR3 is built from 18 residues. The TCR was taken from a boy aged 5-17 years in good health and CMV-seronegative. This chain joins TRBV9 and TRBJ2-2; D may be TRBD2 (6 bases). Material: PBMCs. The CDR3 sequence: CASSVEEGWAANTGELFF. The CDR3 coding sequence is TGTGCCAGCAGCGTAGAGGAGGGTTGGGCGGCTAACACCGGGGAGCTGTTTTTT. Together with reference TRBV9 and TRBJ2-2, the CDR3 gives the full variable domain: DSGVTQTPKHLITATGQRVTLRCSPRSGDLSVYWYQQSLDQGLQFLIQYYNGEERAKGNILERFSAQQFPDLHSELNLSSLELGDSALYFCASSVEEGWAANTGELFFGEGSRLTVL.